The sample holds a few counts of the clone carrying this T cell receptor (beta chain). Trimming took 4 bases from V and 7 from J, leaving 25 bases between them. The CDR3 loop spans 16 amino acids. Germline V gives CDR1 DFQATT, CDR2 SNEGSKA (reference sequence). The sample comes from a study of blood T cells in healthy people across ages. A second PCR, run for roughly 7 to 12 cycles, used a sample-barcoded 5' primer plus a J-beta primer mix. A template-switch adaptor that had 12 random nucleotides put a tag on each cDNA molecule. CDR3-containing paired-end reads numbering at least 2.5 million came from each sample. MiXCR, applied by TCRdb to the 5' RACE reads, yields one record per CDR3 protein. The table lists about 1.1 million distinct CDR3 sequences, about two fifths of them singletons.

The TCR was taken from a man aged 18 to 35 in good health. The sample comprised blood. The V call is TRBV20-1, the J call TRBJ1-2, with D possibly matching TRBD1 (5 bases). The CDR3 loop is CSAIPNRGRGDSGYTF. CDR3 nucleotides: TGCAGTGCTATACCCAACCGGGGAAGAGGGGACTCTGGCTACACCTTC.